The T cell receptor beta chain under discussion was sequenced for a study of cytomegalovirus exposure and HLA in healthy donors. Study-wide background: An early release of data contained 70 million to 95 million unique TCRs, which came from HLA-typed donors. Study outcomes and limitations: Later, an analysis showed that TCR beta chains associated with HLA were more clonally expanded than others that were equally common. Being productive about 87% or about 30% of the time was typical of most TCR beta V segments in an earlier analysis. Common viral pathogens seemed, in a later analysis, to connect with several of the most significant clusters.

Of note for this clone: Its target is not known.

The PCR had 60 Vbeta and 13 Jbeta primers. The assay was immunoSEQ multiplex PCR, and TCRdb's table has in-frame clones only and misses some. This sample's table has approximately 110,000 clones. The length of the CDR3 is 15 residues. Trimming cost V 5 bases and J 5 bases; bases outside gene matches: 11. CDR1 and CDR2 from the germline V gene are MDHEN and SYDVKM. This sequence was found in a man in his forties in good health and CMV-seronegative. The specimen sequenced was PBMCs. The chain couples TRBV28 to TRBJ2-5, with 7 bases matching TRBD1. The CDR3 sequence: CASSTTTGQKETQYF. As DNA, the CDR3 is TGTGCCAGCAGTACCACCACGGGACAGAAGGAGACCCAGTACTTC.